This T cell receptor beta chain stems from a study of blood T cells in healthy people across ages (dated by TCRdb to between 2015 and 2017). Regarding the complete study: In model experiments, template switching captured roughly one uniquely barcoded TCR beta cDNA molecule for every two T cells. Age-related changes in TCR beta repertoire diversity were measured in the study by deep sequencing normalized with unique cDNA molecular identifiers. Donors were grouped into four age groups: young (average 16 years), middle-aged (approximately 41), aged (roughly 67) and long-lived (over 80). To avoid experimental bias, donors of different ages were spread randomly across the sequencing lanes. The study analyzed two additional independent replicas of 1 million unique cDNA reads from the same blood draw for two donors, one aged 18 to 29 and one aged 80 or older.

As to this clonotype: The antigen this receptor binds is unknown. Within one base of it there is no much larger clone, and no base qualities were kept.

Libraries came from 5' RACE. Instrument on record: Illumina HiSeq 2500. A second PCR of about 7 to 12 cycles was run with a J-beta primer mix and a sample-barcoded 5' primer. Each TCR beta cDNA molecule received a unique molecular identifier from a template-switch 5' adaptor carrying 12 random nucleotides. Each sample yielded at least 3 million CDR3-containing paired-end reads. All of the RNA was converted into first-strand cDNA using the Mint cDNA synthesis kit, with a TRBC-specific oligonucleotide serving as the primer. Following uracil-DNA glycosylase treatment, all cDNA underwent a first 18-cycle PCR with the universal primers M1SS and BC2_uni_R. On the study's bioinformatics: For normalization, 1 million high-quality reads were randomly selected from each sample, with every read carrying a distinct molecular identifier. Instead of being binned into consensus sequences, reads that shared molecular identifiers were thrown out. CDR3 identification, clonotype clustering and error correction used MiTCR with a Q25 quality threshold and the strictest error-elimination algorithm. A nonparametric unseen species model using Euler transformation provided a lower-bound estimate of total TCR beta diversity. The public reads were reanalyzed by TCRdb: fastp trimming at Q25, MiXCR alignment, in-frame beta chains only. All rows with the same CDR3 protein become a single entry with the most common DNA and genes. The V and J calls and clone size come from TCRdb's table, not from the authors' own analysis. The sample profile shows roughly 830,000 distinct CDR3 sequences; less than 80% of them were found once. The ten largest clones represent 25% to 35% of the sample.

The research as a whole found: Compared with the aged group, more naive CD4+ T cells, fewer expanded clones and increased TCR diversity were shown by the long-lived group, suggesting age selection. A strong correlation was found between observed TCR beta diversity and the percentage of naive T cells measured by flow cytometry. Donor CMV infection status was unknown, potentially confounding age-related changes in expanded clonotypes. As age increased, observed TCR beta diversity per million T cells dropped in a roughly linear way, and a significant reduction was already evident by age 40. Because profiling used bulk unsorted PBMCs, naive and antigen-experienced compartments could not be compared conclusively. Estimates of total diversity based on one million sequenced T cells were regarded as lower bounds and as underestimates.

Systemically healthy Caucasian individuals from Russia, over 30 in total and aged roughly 6 to 100 years, were included as donors. Each donor gave approximately 9.3 milliliters of peripheral blood, collected into EDTA-treated Vacutainer tubes. Ficoll-Paque density-gradient centrifugation was used to isolate PBMCs, with at least 7 million obtained per sample. Total RNA, at least 6 micrograms per sample, was extracted from PBMCs with Trizol reagent. Naive CD45RAhigh/CD27high T cell percentages were measured by flow cytometry on a PBMC aliquot from every donor. CDR1 SEHNR and CDR2 FQNEAQ are derived from the germline V gene (reference sequence). The CDR3 goes from the cysteine to the phenylalanine over 15 residues. This entry keeps only the CDR3 DNA: 45 bases, framed from base 1. A distance of 10 bases separates the germline ends of V and J, which lose 1 base and 1 base respectively.

The chain links TRBV7-9 with TRBJ1-1, with no confident D gene call. The sample comprised blood. This TCR derives from a man aged 25-45 years in good health. The nucleotides are TGTGCCAGCAGCTTAGGAGATCCGACGAACACTGAAGCTTTCTTT. Its coded protein is CASSLGDPTNTEAFF.